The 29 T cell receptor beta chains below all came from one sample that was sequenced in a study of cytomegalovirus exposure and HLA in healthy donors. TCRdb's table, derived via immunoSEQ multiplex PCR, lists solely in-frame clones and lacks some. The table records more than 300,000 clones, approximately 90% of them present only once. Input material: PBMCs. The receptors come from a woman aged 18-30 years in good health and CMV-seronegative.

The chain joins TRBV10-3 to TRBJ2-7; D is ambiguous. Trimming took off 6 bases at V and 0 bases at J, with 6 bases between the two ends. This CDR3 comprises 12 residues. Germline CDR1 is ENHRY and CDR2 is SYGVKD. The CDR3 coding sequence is TGTGCCATCAGCCGCAGCTCCTACGAGCAGTACTTC. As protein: CAISRSSYEQYF.

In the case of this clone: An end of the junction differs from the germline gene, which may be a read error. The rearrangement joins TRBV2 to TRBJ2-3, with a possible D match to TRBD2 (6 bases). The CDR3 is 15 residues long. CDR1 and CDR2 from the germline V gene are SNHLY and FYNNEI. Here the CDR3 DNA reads TGTGCCACCAGTAAGGGGAGGACTAGCACAGATACGCAGTATTTT. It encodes CATSKGRTSTDTQYF.

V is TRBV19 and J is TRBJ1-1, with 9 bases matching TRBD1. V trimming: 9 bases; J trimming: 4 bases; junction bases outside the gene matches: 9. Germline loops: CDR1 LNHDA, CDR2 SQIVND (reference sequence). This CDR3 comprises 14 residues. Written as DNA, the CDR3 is TGTGCCAGCCGGGACAGGGCCCTTTCCACTGAAGCTTTCTTT. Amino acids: CASRDRALSTEAFF.

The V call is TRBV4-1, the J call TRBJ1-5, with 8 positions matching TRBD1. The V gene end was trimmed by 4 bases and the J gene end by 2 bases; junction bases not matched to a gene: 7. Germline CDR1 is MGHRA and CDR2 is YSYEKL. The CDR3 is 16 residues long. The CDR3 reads CASSPQGGGGNQPQHF. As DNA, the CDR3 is TGCGCCAGCAGCCCACAGGGGGGAGGTGGCAATCAGCCCCAGCATTTT.

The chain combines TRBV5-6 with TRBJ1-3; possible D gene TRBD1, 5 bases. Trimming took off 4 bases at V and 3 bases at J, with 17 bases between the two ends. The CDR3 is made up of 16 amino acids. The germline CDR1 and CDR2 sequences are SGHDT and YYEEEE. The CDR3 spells CASSHLLGGFGNTIYF. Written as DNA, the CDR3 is TGTGCCAGCAGCCACCTACTCGGGGGGTTTGGAAACACCATATATTTT.

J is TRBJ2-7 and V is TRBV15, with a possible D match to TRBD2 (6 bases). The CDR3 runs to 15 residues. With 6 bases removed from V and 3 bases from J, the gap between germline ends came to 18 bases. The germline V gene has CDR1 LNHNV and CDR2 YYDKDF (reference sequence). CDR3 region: CATRALPLANYEQYF. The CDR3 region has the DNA TGTGCCACCAGAGCGCTTCCCCTAGCGAACTACGAGCAGTACTTC.

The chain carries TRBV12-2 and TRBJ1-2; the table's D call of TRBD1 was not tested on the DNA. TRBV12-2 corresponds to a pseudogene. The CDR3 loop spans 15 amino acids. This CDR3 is CASRLQLGGNHGYTF. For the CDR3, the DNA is TGTGCAAGTCGGCTACAATTAGGGGGCAACCATGGCTACACCTTC.

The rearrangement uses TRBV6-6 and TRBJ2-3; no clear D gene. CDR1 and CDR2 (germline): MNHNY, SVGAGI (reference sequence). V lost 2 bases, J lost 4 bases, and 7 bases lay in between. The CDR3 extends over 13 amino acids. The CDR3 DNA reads TGTGCCAGCAGTTACGCTAACCCAGATACGCAGTATTTT. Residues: CASSYANPDTQYF.

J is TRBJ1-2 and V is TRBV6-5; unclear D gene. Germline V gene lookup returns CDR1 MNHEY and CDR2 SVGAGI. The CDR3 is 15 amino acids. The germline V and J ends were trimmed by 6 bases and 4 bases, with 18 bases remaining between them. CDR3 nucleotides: TGTGCCAGCAGCCCGAGTCGGGAAGCCTTCTATGGCTACACCTTC. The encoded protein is CASSPSREAFYGYTF.

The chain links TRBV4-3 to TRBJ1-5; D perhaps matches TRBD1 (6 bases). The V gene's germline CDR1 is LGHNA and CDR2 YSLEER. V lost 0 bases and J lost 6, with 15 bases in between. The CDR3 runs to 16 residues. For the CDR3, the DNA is TGCGCCAGCAGCCAAGATCCGACAGGCGGAGGTCAGCCCCAGCATTTT. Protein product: CASSQDPTGGGQPQHF.

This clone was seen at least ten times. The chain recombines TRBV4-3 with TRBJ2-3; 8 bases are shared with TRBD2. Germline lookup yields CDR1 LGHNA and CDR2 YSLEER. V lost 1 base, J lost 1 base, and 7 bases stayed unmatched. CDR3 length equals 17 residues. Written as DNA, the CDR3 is TGCGCCAGCAGCCAAGTCTTTGAGACTAGCGGCACAGATACGCAGTATTTT. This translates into CASSQVFETSGTDTQYF.

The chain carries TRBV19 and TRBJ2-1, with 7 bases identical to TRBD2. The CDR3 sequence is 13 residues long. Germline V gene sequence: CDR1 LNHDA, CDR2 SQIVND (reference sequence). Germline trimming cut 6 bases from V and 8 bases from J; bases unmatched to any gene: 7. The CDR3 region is CASSLAGMDEQFF. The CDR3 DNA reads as TGTGCCAGTAGCTTAGCGGGCATGGATGAGCAGTTCTTC.

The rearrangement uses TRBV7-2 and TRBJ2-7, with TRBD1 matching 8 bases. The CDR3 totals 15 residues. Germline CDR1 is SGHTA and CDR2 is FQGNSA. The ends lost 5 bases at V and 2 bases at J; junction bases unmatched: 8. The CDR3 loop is CASSPIGQGPYEQYF. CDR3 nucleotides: TGTGCCAGCAGCCCCATCGGACAGGGACCCTACGAGCAGTACTTC. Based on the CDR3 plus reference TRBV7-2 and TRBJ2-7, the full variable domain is GAGVSQSPSNKVTEKGKDVELRCDPISGHTALYWYRQSLGQGLEFLIYFQGNSAPDKSGLPSDRFSAERTGGSVSTLTIQRTQQEDSAVYLCASSPIGQGPYEQYFGPGTRLTVT.

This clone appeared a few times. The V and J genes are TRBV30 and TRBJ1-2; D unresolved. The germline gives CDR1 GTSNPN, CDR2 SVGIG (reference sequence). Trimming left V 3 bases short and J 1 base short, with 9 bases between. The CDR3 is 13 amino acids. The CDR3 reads CAWSSRGNYGYTF. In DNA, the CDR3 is TGTGCCTGGAGCTCGCGGGGTAACTATGGCTACACCTTC.

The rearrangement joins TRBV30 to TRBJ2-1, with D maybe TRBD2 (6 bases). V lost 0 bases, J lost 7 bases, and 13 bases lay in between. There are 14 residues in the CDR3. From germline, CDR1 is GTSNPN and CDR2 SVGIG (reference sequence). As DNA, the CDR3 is TGTGCCTGGAGTGTAGGAGGGAGGCTAAATGAGCAGTTCTTC. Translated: CAWSVGGRLNEQFF.

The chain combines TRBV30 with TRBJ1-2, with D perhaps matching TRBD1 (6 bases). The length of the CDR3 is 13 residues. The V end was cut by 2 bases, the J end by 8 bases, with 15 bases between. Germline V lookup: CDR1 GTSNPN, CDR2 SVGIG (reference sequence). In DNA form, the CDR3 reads TGTGCCTGGAGTACAGGGAACTTCTGGGGCTACACCTTC. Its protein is CAWSTGNFWGYTF.

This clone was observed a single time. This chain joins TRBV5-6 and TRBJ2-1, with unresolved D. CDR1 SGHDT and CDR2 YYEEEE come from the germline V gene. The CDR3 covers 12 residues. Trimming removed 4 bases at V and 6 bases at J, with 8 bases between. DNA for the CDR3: TGTGCCAGCAGCCCCGCCGGCAATGAGCAGTTCTTC. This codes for CASSPAGNEQFF.

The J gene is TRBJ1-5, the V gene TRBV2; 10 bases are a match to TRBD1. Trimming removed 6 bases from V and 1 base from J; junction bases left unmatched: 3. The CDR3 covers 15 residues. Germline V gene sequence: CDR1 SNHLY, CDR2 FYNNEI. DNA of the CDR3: TGTGCCAGCAGGGGACAGGGGAAGAGCAATCAGCCCCAGCATTTT. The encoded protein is CASRGQGKSNQPQHF.

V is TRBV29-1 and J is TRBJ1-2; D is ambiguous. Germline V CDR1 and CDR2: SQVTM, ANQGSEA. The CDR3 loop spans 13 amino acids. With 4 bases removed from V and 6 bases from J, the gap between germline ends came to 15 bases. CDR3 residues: CSVAPSIGDGYTF. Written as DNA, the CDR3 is TGCAGCGTTGCCCCCAGTATCGGGGATGGCTACACCTTC.

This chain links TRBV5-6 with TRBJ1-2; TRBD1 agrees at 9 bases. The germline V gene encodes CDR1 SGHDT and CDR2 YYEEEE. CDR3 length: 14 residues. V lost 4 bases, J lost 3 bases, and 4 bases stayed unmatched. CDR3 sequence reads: CASSVGQGHYGYTF. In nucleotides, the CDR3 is TGTGCCAGCAGCGTAGGACAGGGGCACTATGGCTACACCTTC. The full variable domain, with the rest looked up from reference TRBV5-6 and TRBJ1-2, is DAGVTQSPTHLIKTRGQQVTLRCSPKSGHDTVSWYQQALGQGPQFIFQYYEEEERQRGNFPDRFSGHQFPNYSSELNVNALLLGDSALYLCASSVGQGHYGYTFGSGTRLTVV.

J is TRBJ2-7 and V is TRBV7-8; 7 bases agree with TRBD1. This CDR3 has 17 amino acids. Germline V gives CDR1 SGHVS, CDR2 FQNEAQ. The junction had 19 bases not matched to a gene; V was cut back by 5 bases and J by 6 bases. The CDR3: CASSLERTGWALSEQYF. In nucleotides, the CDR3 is TGTGCCAGCAGCCTGGAGAGGACAGGTTGGGCTTTGTCCGAGCAGTACTTC.

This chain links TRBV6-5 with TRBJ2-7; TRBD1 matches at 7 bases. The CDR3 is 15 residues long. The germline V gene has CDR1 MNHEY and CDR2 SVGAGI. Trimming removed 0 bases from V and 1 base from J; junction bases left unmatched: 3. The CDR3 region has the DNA TGTGCCAGCAGTTACTCAACAGGGGAGTCCTACGAGCAGTACTTC. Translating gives CASSYSTGESYEQYF.

CDR3 loop: CASSEGTGGEKLFF. In DNA form, the CDR3 reads TGTGCCAGCAGTGAGGGAACAGGCGGTGAAAAACTGTTTTTT. V is TRBV2 and J is TRBJ1-4, with D possibly TRBD1 on 5 matching bases. The ends were cut back, 3 bases at V and 7 bases at J, with 12 bases in the middle. The CDR3 runs 14 residues. Germline values: CDR1 SNHLY, CDR2 FYNNEI.

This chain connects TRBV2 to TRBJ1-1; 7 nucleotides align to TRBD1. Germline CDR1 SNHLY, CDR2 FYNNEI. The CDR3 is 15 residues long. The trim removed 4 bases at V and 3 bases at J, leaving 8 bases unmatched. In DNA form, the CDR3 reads TGTGCCAGCAGTGGTTTCGCCACAGGGGACACTGAAGCTTTCTTT. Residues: CASSGFATGDTEAFF. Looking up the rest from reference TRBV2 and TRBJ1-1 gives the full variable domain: EPEVTQTPSHQVTQMGQEVILRCVPISNHLYFYWYRQILGQKVEFLVSFYNNEISEKSEIFDDQFSVERPDGSNFTLKIRSTKLEDSAMYFCASSGFATGDTEAFFGQGTRLTVV.

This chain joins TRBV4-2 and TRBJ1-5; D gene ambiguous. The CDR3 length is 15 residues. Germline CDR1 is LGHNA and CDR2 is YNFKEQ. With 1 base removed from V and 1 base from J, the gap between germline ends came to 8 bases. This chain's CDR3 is CASSQVAGSNQPQHF. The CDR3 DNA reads TGTGCCAGCAGCCAAGTGGCGGGCAGCAATCAGCCCCAGCATTTT.

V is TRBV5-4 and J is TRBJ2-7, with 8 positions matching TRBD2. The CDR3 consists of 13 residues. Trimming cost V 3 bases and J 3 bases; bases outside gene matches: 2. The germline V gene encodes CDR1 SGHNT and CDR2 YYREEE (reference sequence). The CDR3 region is CASSSGTSYEQYF. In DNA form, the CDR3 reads TGTGCCAGCAGCTCCGGGACTAGCTACGAGCAGTACTTC.

For the CDR3, the DNA is TGTGCCAGCAGACCAGGGGCCAACACCGGGGAGCTGTTTTTT. As protein: CASRPGANTGELFF. The chain recombines TRBV2 with TRBJ2-2; possible D gene TRBD1, 6 bases. The CDR3 runs 14 residues. The V gene's germline CDR1 is SNHLY and CDR2 FYNNEI. V was shortened by 6 bases and J by 2 bases, with 10 bases between the two germline ends. Full variable domain (outside the CDR3, taken from reference TRBV2 and TRBJ2-2): EPEVTQTPSHQVTQMGQEVILRCVPISNHLYFYWYRQILGQKVEFLVSFYNNEISEKSEIFDDQFSVERPDGSNFTLKIRSTKLEDSAMYFCASRPGANTGELFFGEGSRLTVL.

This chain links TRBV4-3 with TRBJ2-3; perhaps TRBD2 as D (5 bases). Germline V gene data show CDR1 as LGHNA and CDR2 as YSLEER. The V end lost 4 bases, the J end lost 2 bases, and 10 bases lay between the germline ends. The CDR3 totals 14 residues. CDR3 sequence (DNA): TGCGCCAGCAGCCTTACGGGGTTCACAGATACGCAGTATTTT. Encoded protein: CASSLTGFTDTQYF.

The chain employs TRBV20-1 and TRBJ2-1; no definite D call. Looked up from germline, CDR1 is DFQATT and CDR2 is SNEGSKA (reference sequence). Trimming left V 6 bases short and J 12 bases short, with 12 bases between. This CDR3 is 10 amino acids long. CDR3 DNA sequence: TGCAGTGCCTTTAGAGGCGGGCAGTTCTTC. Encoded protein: CSAFRGGQFF.